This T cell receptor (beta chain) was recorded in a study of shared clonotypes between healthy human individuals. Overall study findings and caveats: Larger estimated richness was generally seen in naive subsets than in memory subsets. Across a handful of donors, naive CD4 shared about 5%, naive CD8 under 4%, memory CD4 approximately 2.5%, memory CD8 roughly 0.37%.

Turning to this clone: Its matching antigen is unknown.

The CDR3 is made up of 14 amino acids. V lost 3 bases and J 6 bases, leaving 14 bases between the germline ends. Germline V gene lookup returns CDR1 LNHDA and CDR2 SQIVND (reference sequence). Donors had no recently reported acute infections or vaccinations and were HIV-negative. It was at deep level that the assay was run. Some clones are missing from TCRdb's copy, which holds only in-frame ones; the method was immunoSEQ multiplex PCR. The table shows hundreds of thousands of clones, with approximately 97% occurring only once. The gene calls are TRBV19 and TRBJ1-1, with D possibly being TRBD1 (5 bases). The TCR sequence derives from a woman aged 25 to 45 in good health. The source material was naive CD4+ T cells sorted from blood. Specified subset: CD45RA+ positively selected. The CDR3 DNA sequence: TGTGCCAGTAGTATCGGGCAGGGTCTCCCTGAAGCTTTCTTT. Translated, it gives CASSIGQGLPEAFF.